This T cell receptor beta chain appears in the sequencing data of a study of control samples from healthy donors and cancer patients. Germline-derived CDR1 and CDR2 are GTSNPN and SVGIG (reference sequence). Trimming removed 2 bases at V and 8 bases at J, with 9 bases between. The CDR3 loop spans 11 amino acids. The method was immunoSEQ multiplex PCR; TCRdb's version includes in-frame clones alone and lacks a portion of them. Here the sample spans about 50,000 clones, around nine tenths being singletons. The V call is TRBV30, the J call TRBJ1-1; no firm D call. The clonotype comes from a man aged 45-60 years with head and neck cancer. The specimen sequenced was PBMCs. CDR3 amino acids: CAWSRAPEAFF. CDR3 nucleotides: TGTGCCTGGAGTAGGGCTCCCGAAGCTTTCTTT.